This TCR beta chain appears in the sequencing data of a study of breast tumors, draining lymph nodes, adjacent tissues (dated by TCRdb to about 2016). At the level of the whole study: Breast cancer patients provided tumor, adjacent nontumor tissue and axillary lymph nodes, and the study compared the TCR beta repertoires across these three sources. The study was designed to assess the relationships and possible T-cell exchange between tumor, surrounding tissue and draining lymph node repertoires in human breast cancer.

Trimming accounts for 1 base at V and 1 base at J, while the number of junction bases matched to no gene is 2. The CDR3 spans 15 residues, from the cysteine through the phenylalanine. The kept DNA is CDR3 alone, 45 bases in frame from the first base. Reading the germline V gene gives CDR1 SGHTA and CDR2 FQGNSA. What the authors observed across the whole study: Tumor T-cell repertoires showed less diversity than lymph node repertoires and more diversity than nontumor tissue repertoires, and tumor T-cell repertoires showed preferential V and J gene usage. The conclusion that tumor T cells originate in lymph nodes was presented as consistent with a hypothesis rather than as directly demonstrated. In luminal-like breast cancer, tumor and nontumor tissue repertoires resembled each other significantly more than in basal-like breast cancer. The data were considered consistent with the idea that most tumor T cells come from the lymph node and then expand in tumor tissue.

Data came from an Illumina HiSeq 2000. TCR beta chain libraries were generated by multiplex PCR amplification. The amplified TCR beta chain products were analyzed by high-throughput sequencing. The raw public reads went through TCRdb reprocessing: fastp at Q25, MiXCR clone calling, in-frame beta chains kept. Entries that share a CDR3 protein sequence are merged under the most common genes and DNA. This sample is represented by about 170,000 distinct CDR3 sequences; 33% of them were singletons. The ten most abundant clones make up 3% to 4.5% of the sample. With respect to this clonotype: Its antigen remains unidentified. No per-base quality is available; no much larger clone lies one base away.

Lymph node samples were obtained from the axillary draining lymph nodes of breast cancer patients. The sequence was collected from a female donor with breast cancer. Some clones in this sample may be carry-over from other donors' samples. The sequenced sample was axillary lymph node tissue. Rearrangement joined TRBV7-2 to TRBJ2-5; 8 of the junction bases match TRBD2. The DNA sequence follows: TGTGCCAGCAGCTTAGAGGCGGGAGGCCAAGAGACCCAGTACTTC. Translated, this gives CASSLEAGGQETQYF.